The 21 T cell receptor beta chains below all came from one sample that was sequenced in a study of T cells expressing NK-cell markers. TCRdb reprocessed the 5' RACE reads; each CDR3 protein has one entry and no DNA is given. The clone table shows around 470,000 distinct CDR3 sequences, with the ten largest holding 1.4%. The sequenced sample consisted of blood T cells: a sorted CD56 or NKG2C T cell subset, CD4+ or CD8+ T cells, or bulk PBMC T cells (not recorded which). The receptor set was obtained from a woman aged 50 to 60 in good health.

This chain joins TRBV7-9 and TRBJ2-1. Germline values: CDR1 SEHNR, CDR2 FQNEAQ (reference sequence). The CDR3 totals 12 residues. The CDR3 region is CASSRWTVGQFF.

The V call is TRBV24-1, the J call TRBJ2-5. Germline values: CDR1 KGHDR, CDR2 SFDVKD. The CDR3 spans 12 residues. The CDR3 reads CATSDDKKTQYF.

The V gene is TRBV6-6, the J gene TRBJ2-7; no DNA is available, so the TRBD1 call from TCRdb remains unchecked. The CDR3 runs to 15 residues. Germline V lookup: CDR1 MNHNY, CDR2 SVGAGI (reference sequence). The CDR3 sequence is CASTPTGTDSYEQYF.

The chain uses TRBV12-3 or TRBV12-4 and TRBJ2-1; TCRdb lists TRBD1, though no DNA is available to test this call. The CDR3 sequence is 15 residues long. This CDR3 is CASSSLRDRDNEQFF.

The CDR3 loop is CASSPNWGRRVYNEQFF. The chain links TRBV12-3 or TRBV12-4 to TRBJ2-1; the D gene TCRdb calls, TRBD2, cannot be checked with no DNA. The CDR3 consists of 17 residues.

This chain uses TRBV20-1 with TRBJ2-5; TCRdb returns TRBD2, unconfirmable since there is no DNA. Germline CDR1 is DFQATT and CDR2 is SNEGSKA (reference sequence). There are 13 residues in the CDR3. Here the CDR3 reads CSASRTSGETQYF.

This chain joins TRBV5-1 and TRBJ2-1; the D gene TCRdb calls, TRBD1, cannot be checked with no DNA. This CDR3 spans 13 amino acids. Germline CDR1 reads SGHRS; CDR2 reads YFSETQ. This chain's CDR3 is CASSLDLWAEQFF. Complete variable domain (other parts from reference TRBV5-1 and TRBJ2-1): KAGVTQTPRYLIKTRGQQVTLSCSPISGHRSVSWYQQTPGQGLQFLFEYFSETQRNKGNFPGRFSGRQFSNSRSEMNVSTLELGDSALYLCASSLDLWAEQFFGPGTRLTVL.

The chain uses TRBV15 and TRBJ2-7; with no DNA, the TCRdb D assignment of TRBD2 cannot be verified. The CDR3 spans 19 residues. In germline, CDR1 is LNHNV, CDR2 YYDKDF (reference sequence). CDR3 protein: CATSRVASGRGGNSYEQYF.

The chain carries TRBV7-6 and TRBJ1-4; TCRdb calls TRBD1, which cannot be checked without DNA. CDR1 SGHVS and CDR2 FNYEAQ come from the germline V gene. There are 15 residues in the CDR3. CDR3 region: CASSPGTGINEKLFF. Together with reference TRBV7-6 and TRBJ1-4, the CDR3 gives the full variable domain: GAGVSQSPRYKVTKRGQDVALRCDPISGHVSLYWYRQALGQGPEFLTYFNYEAQQDKSGLPNDRFSAERPEGSISTLTIQRTEQRDSAMYRCASSPGTGINEKLFFGSGTQLSVL.

The chain is built from TRBV7-9 and TRBJ2-5; absent DNA, TCRdb's TRBD2 call cannot be checked. Germline V lookup: CDR1 SEHNR, CDR2 FQNEAQ (reference sequence). There are 14 residues in the CDR3. The CDR3 here is CASSLSLAGETQYF. Complete variable domain (other parts from reference TRBV7-9 and TRBJ2-5): DTGVSQNPRHKITKRGQNVTFRCDPISEHNRLYWYRQTLGQGPEFLTYFQNEAQLEKSRLLSDRFSAERPKGSFSTLEIQRTEQGDSAMYLCASSLSLAGETQYFGPGTRLLVL.

The rearrangement joins TRBV24-1 to TRBJ2-5; TCRdb designates TRBD2, a call that cannot be tested without DNA. CDR1 is KGHDR, CDR2 SFDVKD, per germline. The CDR3 is 15 amino acids. The CDR3 sequence: CATSDLLGQQETQYF.

The chain couples TRBV6-5 to TRBJ1-3. The CDR3 is 15 amino acids. Germline V lookup: CDR1 MNHEY, CDR2 SVGAGI. The chain's CDR3 is CASSQTFSSGNTIYF.

V gene TRBV7-9 combines with J gene TRBJ1-4; the D call of TRBD1 rests on TCRdb alone, since no DNA is present to check it. This CDR3 is built from 18 residues. Germline CDR1 is SEHNR and CDR2 is FQNEAQ (reference sequence). The CDR3 protein is CASSRDRGSRADPVKLFF.

The gene calls are TRBV11-2 and TRBJ1-2. The CDR3 covers 13 residues. Germline V gives CDR1 SGHAT, CDR2 FQNNGV. The CDR3 protein is CASSLYMGYGYTF.

The gene calls are TRBV21-1 and TRBJ1-5. TRBV21-1 is designated a pseudogene. The CDR3 has 16 amino acids. CDR3 amino acids: CASSTPERASNQPQHF.

The chain is built from TRBV24-1 and TRBJ1-3; TCRdb's assignment of TRBD1 cannot be checked, as there is no DNA. CDR1 is KGHDR and CDR2 is SFDVKD in the germline V gene. This CDR3 is 17 amino acids long. CDR3 sequence reads: CATSEPGQGNSGNTIYF.

CDR3 sequence: CASQLPGVPQETQYF. V is TRBV25-1 and J is TRBJ2-5; TCRdb returns TRBD1, unconfirmable since there is no DNA. This CDR3 comprises 15 residues. Germline V CDR1 and CDR2: MGHDK, SYGVNS.

The chain carries TRBV27 and TRBJ2-2; the D call of TRBD2 rests on TCRdb alone, since no DNA is present to check it. The CDR3 runs 18 residues. Germline values: CDR1 MNHEY, CDR2 SMNVEV (reference sequence). The CDR3 here is CASSLTSGQTMNTGELFF.

The chain couples TRBV2 to TRBJ1-4. Per germline, CDR1 SNHLY and CDR2 FYNNEI. CDR3 size: 15 residues. The CDR3 reads CASRGTAATNEKLFF. Full variable domain (missing parts from reference TRBV2 and TRBJ1-4): EPEVTQTPSHQVTQMGQEVILRCVPISNHLYFYWYRQILGQKVEFLVSFYNNEISEKSEIFDDQFSVERPDGSNFTLKIRSTKLEDSAMYFCASRGTAATNEKLFFGSGTQLSVL.

The chain combines TRBV10-3 with TRBJ2-1; TCRdb outputs TRBD2, but without DNA this stays unchecked. There are 14 residues in the CDR3. CDR1 and CDR2 from the germline V gene are ENHRY and SYGVKD. CDR3: CAITMTSFANEQFF.

V gene TRBV20-1 combines with J gene TRBJ1-6. Looked up from germline, CDR1 is DFQATT and CDR2 is SNEGSKA (reference sequence). There are 15 residues in the CDR3. This chain's CDR3 is CSARLGDPNNSPLHF.